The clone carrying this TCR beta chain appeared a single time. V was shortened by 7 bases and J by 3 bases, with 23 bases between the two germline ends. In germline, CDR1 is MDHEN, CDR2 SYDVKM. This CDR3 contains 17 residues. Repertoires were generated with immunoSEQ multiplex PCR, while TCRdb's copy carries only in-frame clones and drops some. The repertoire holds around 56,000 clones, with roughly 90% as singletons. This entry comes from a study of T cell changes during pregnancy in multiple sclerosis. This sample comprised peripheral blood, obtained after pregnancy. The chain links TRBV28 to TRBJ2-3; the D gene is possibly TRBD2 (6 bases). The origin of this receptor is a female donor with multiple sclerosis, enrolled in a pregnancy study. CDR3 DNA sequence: TGTGCCAGCACCTCCCAGCGGGCAGTGAGGCTTACAGATACGCAGTATTTT. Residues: CASTSQRAVRLTDTQYF.